This TCR beta chain came from a study of cytomegalovirus exposure and HLA in healthy donors. This clone appeared a few times. The target antigen is unknown. Germline CDR1 is SGHRS and CDR2 is YFSETQ. This CDR3 comprises 15 residues. V lost 4 bases, J lost 4 bases, and 15 bases lay in between. The PCR used 60 Vbeta and 13 Jbeta primers. Per the study methods: Later analysis identified tens of millions of unique TCR beta chains, about 10 million shared. Assay used: immunoSEQ multiplex PCR; TCRdb lists only in-frame clones, some missing. Clone size and V and J calls were adopted from that table, with D and trimming inferred from the DNA. In the table there are around 100,000 clones, roughly 80% of which are singletons. Regarding the study as a whole: Several of the most significant clusters appeared linked to common viral pathogens, based on a later analysis. Prediction of most subjects' HLA-A and HLA-B alleles by TCR beta sequences was reportedly accurate. V- and J-gene trimming of TCR beta was linked (in a later analysis) to a missense DCLRE1C variant.

This TCR derives from a man between 25 and 39 years old in good health and CMV-seropositive. Specimen: PBMCs. J is TRBJ2-1 and V is TRBV5-1; perhaps TRBD2 as D (6 bases). DNA for the CDR3: TGCGCCAGCAGCCCCGCCTTAGCGGTATACAATGAGCAGTTCTTC. Its translation is CASSPALAVYNEQFF.